Included here is one TCR beta chain sequence, with context. This record belongs to a study of cytomegalovirus exposure and HLA in healthy donors. The CDR3 sequence is 16 residues long. CDR1 is SGHTA, CDR2 FQGNSA, per germline. Trimming at V came to 1 base and at J to 2 bases, leaving 4 bases not matched to a gene. This table comes from immunoSEQ multiplex PCR, and its TCRdb copy is limited to in-frame clones, with some not included. The data hold tens of thousands of clones, with almost 97% observed a single time. The chain carries TRBV7-2 and TRBJ2-1; 8 nucleotides align to TRBD2. The sequence was obtained from a woman aged 18-29 years in good health and CMV-seronegative. The sample taken for sequencing was PBMCs. The CDR3 coding sequence is TGTGCCAGCAGCTTAGTTGCGGGGGGCACCTACAATGAGCAGTTCTTC. Protein product: CASSLVAGGTYNEQFF.